The 17 T cell receptor beta chains given below trace back to one sample, sequenced in a study of blood T cell repertoires in COVID-19. Generated by immunoSEQ multiplex PCR, the TCRdb table keeps only in-frame clones and is missing some. The table has under 300,000 clones, about 80% seen once. The sequenced material came from peripheral blood. The source of these receptors is a woman at least 80 years old with acute or convalescent COVID-19.

The J gene is TRBJ1-1, the V gene TRBV14; TRBD1 might be the D (6 bases). V was trimmed by 4 bases and J by 3 bases, leaving 12 bases between them. The V gene's germline CDR1 is SGHDN and CDR2 FVKESK. This CDR3 contains 14 residues. The CDR3 nucleotides read TGTGCCAGCAGCCCCGGGAAGGGGGACACTGAAGCTTTCTTT. It codes for CASSPGKGDTEAFF.

The chain employs TRBV2 and TRBJ2-2; possibly TRBD2 for D (7 bases). The germline V gene has CDR1 SNHLY and CDR2 FYNNEI. V lost 6 bases and J 5 bases, leaving 16 bases between the germline ends. The CDR3 runs 15 residues. The CDR3 DNA reads TGTGCCAGCAGCTTCAACGGGGGGCCTACCGGGGAGCTGTTTTTT. Translated, it gives CASSFNGGPTGELFF.

This clone was observed a handful of times. The chain uses TRBV6-4 and TRBJ1-5; TRBD1 is a possible D gene (5 bases). The germline CDR1 and CDR2 sequences are MRHNA and SNTAGT. The germline V and J ends were trimmed by 9 bases and 3 bases, with 12 bases remaining between them. The CDR3 length is 13 residues. The CDR3 nucleotides read TGTGCCAGTACGGACACTTACAATCAGCCCCAGCATTTT. Protein sequence: CASTDTYNQPQHF.

The chain links TRBV4-1 to TRBJ2-3, with D unresolved. The CDR3 runs 12 residues. V was pared by 2 bases and J by 8 bases, with 8 bases between. Looked up from germline, CDR1 is MGHRA and CDR2 is YSYEKL. The DNA of the CDR3 is TGCGCCAGCAGCCAAAGGCGCGGTACGCAGTATTTT. Protein product: CASSQRRGTQYF.

The chain carries TRBV5-1 and TRBJ2-7; 12 nucleotides align to TRBD2. The CDR3 extends over 17 amino acids. CDR1 and CDR2 (germline): SGHRS, YFSETQ. V was pared by 0 bases and J by 4 bases, with 8 bases of the junction left unmatched. CDR3 loop: CASSLAASGGAGYEQYF. CDR3 DNA: TGCGCCAGCAGCTTGGCGGCTAGCGGGGGGGCCGGGTACGAGCAGTACTTC. The variable domain in full, completed from reference TRBV5-1 and TRBJ2-7, reads KAGVTQTPRYLIKTRGQQVTLSCSPISGHRSVSWYQQTPGQGLQFLFEYFSETQRNKGNFPGRFSGRQFSNSRSEMNVSTLELGDSALYLCASSLAASGGAGYEQYFGPGTRLTVT.

This sequence joins TRBV18 and TRBJ2-7, with 8 bases that match TRBD2. The CDR3 has 14 amino acids. CDR1 KGHSH and CDR2 LQKENI come from the germline V gene. V lost 1 base and J lost 2; bases outside the gene matches: 1. Here the CDR3 reads CASSPRGLAYEQYF. The CDR3 DNA sequence: TGTGCCAGCTCACCACGGGGACTAGCCTACGAGCAGTACTTC.

The chain uses TRBV7-9 and TRBJ1-1; D may be TRBD1 (5 bases). This CDR3 has 13 amino acids. V lost 3 bases and J 5 bases, leaving 10 bases between the germline ends. Germline V gene data show CDR1 as SEHNR and CDR2 as FQNEAQ (reference sequence). Written as DNA, the CDR3 is TGTGCCAGCAGCTTGGCAGGGTTAACTGAAGCTTTCTTT. This codes for CASSLAGLTEAFF.

As concerns this clone: In the same sample, other DNA sequences code for this CDR3. The gene calls are TRBV28 and TRBJ2-7; 8 positions agree with TRBD1. The junction had 4 bases not matched to a gene; V was cut back by 5 bases and J by 1 base. This CDR3 has 14 amino acids. Germline V CDR1 and CDR2: MDHEN, SYDVKM. CDR3 in DNA: TGTGCCAGCAGTACCTGGACAGGGTCCTACGAGCAGTACTTC. Encoded protein: CASSTWTGSYEQYF.

Comment on this clone: Other DNA sequences from this sample encode an identical CDR3 as well. The CDR3 nucleotides are TGTGCCAGCAGTCGGACAGGGGGCAATCAGCCCCAGCATTTT. Its translation: CASSRTGGNQPQHF. This chain joins TRBV3-1 (or the pseudogene TRBV3-2) and TRBJ1-5, with 9 positions matching TRBD1. The CDR3 is 14 residues long. In germline, CDR1 is LGHDT, CDR2 YNNKEL (reference sequence). Trimming removed 6 bases from V and 2 bases from J; junction bases left unmatched: 2.

This chain uses TRBV9 with TRBJ2-3; TRBD2 agrees at 16 bases. The CDR3 consists of 16 residues. From germline, CDR1 is SGDLS and CDR2 YYNGEE. V lost 4 bases, J lost 4 bases, and 3 bases stayed unmatched. The CDR3: CASSPGTSGGADTQYF. As DNA, the CDR3 is TGTGCCAGCAGCCCAGGGACTAGCGGGGGGGCAGATACGCAGTATTTT.

The CDR3 spells CASSQAPWGQPNYGYTF. CDR3 coding DNA: TGTGCCAGCAGCCAAGCACCTTGGGGACAGCCGAACTATGGCTACACCTTC. This chain joins TRBV3-1 (or the pseudogene TRBV3-2) and TRBJ1-2; 7 bases align to TRBD1. The CDR3 covers 17 residues. Germline V CDR1 and CDR2: LGHDT, YNNKEL (reference sequence). V lost 1 base, J lost 2 bases, and 10 bases stayed unmatched.

The V gene is TRBV10-3, the J gene TRBJ2-2; 11 nucleotides align to TRBD2. V lost 4 bases to trimming and J lost 4 bases; unmatched junction nucleotides: 5. Germline CDR1 and CDR2: ENHRY and SYGVKD. The CDR3 sequence is 16 residues long. CDR3 in DNA: TGTGCCATCAGTGCTCTAGCGGGGGGCGTCACCGGGGAGCTGTTTTTT. This translates into CAISALAGGVTGELFF.

J is TRBJ1-4 and V is TRBV5-1, with 8 bases fitting TRBD1. With 3 bases clipped from V and 7 bases from J, the junction kept 8 bases outside the gene matches. The CDR3 sequence is 15 residues long. The germline gives CDR1 SGHRS, CDR2 YFSETQ. CDR3 in DNA: TGCGCCAGCAGCTCGTACCAGGGGGCGGGTGAAAAACTGTTTTTT. Amino acids: CASSSYQGAGEKLFF.

The chain joins TRBV18 to TRBJ1-4; no definite D call. Trimming stripped 2 bases from V and 3 bases from J, with 4 bases between. Looked up from germline, CDR1 is KGHSH and CDR2 is LQKENI. The CDR3 is 13 amino acids. This chain's CDR3 is CASSPDSNEKLFF. The CDR3 DNA is TGTGCCAGCTCACCAGACTCTAATGAAAAACTGTTTTTT.

The V gene is TRBV19, the J gene TRBJ1-5, with D tentatively TRBD1 (5 bases). The CDR3 runs 13 residues. Trimming shortened V by 10 bases and J by 2 bases, and 12 bases separated the two germline ends. Germline lookup yields CDR1 LNHDA and CDR2 SQIVND (reference sequence). CDR3 protein: CATRTSRNQPQHF. The CDR3 nucleotides are TGTGCCACTCGGACAAGCCGCAATCAGCCCCAGCATTTT.

The V gene is TRBV28, the J gene TRBJ2-1, with TRBD2 identical over 16 bases. Trimming cost V 6 bases and J 6 bases; bases outside gene matches: 5. Per germline, CDR1 MDHEN and CDR2 SYDVKM. The CDR3 covers 16 residues. The CDR3 loop is CASRKGTSGGANEQFF. In DNA, the CDR3 is TGTGCCAGCAGGAAAGGGACTAGCGGGGGGGCCAATGAGCAGTTCTTC. The full variable domain, rest sourced from reference TRBV28 and TRBJ2-1, is DVKVTQSSRYLVKRTGEKVFLECVQDMDHENMFWYRQDPGLGLRLIYFSYDVKMKEKGDIPEGYSVSREKKERFSLILESASTNQTSMYLCASRKGTSGGANEQFFGPGTRLTVL.

The chain links TRBV10-3 to TRBJ2-2; D possibly corresponds to TRBD2 (5 bases). Germline values: CDR1 ENHRY, CDR2 SYGVKD. Trimming shortened V by 7 bases and J by 3 bases, and 12 bases separated the two germline ends. This CDR3 comprises 14 residues. The CDR3 DNA sequence: TGTGCCATCACGAGGGCGGTGGACACCGGGGAGCTGTTTTTT. Its translation: CAITRAVDTGELFF.